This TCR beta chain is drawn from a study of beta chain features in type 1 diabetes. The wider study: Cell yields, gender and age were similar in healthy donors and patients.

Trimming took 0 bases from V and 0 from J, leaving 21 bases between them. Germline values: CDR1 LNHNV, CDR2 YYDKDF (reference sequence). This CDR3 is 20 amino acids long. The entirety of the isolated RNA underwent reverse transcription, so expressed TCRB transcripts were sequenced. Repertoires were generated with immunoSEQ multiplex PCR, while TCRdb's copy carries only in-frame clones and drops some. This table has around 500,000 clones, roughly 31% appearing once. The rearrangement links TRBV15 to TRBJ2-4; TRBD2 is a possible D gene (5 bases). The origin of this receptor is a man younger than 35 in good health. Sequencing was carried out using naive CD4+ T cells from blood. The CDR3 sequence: CATSRDSGAAILVAKNIQYF. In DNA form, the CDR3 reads TGTGCCACCAGCAGAGATAGTGGAGCGGCCATCCTAGTAGCCAAAAACATTCAGTACTTC.